These 8 T cell receptor beta chains originate from one sample sequenced in a study of T cell repertoires in cytomegalovirus infection (dated by TCRdb to the late 2010s). The sequencing machine was an Illumina HiSeq 1500. Starting from the raw public reads, TCRdb applied fastp trimming at Q25, assembled clones with MiXCR and retained in-frame beta chains. Each entry is one CDR3 protein sequence, shown with its most common DNA and genes. A total of approximately 500,000 distinct CDR3 sequences appear in this sample, more than 15% of them only once. The biggest ten clones account for about 24% of the sample. Sequenced input: CD8+ T cells from PBMCs. These receptors all stem from a human donor in good health (CMV status not recorded). Some clones in this sample may be carry-over from other donors' samples.

This clonotype was counted ten times or more. The rearrangement joins TRBV7-9 to TRBJ2-5; TRBD1 or TRBD2 may be the D gene (6 bases each). V was shortened by 4 bases and J by 5 bases, with 14 bases between the two germline ends. The CDR3 totals 14 residues. Germline V gene sequence: CDR1 SEHNR, CDR2 FQNEAQ (reference sequence). CDR3 bases: TGTGCCAGCAGCTCCGCCGGGGGCCGGGAGACCCAGTACTTC. It specifies CASSSAGGRETQYF. Full variable domain (remainder filled in from reference TRBV7-9 and TRBJ2-5): DTGVSQNPRHKITKRGQNVTFRCDPISEHNRLYWYRQTLGQGPEFLTYFQNEAQLEKSRLLSDRFSAERPKGSFSTLEIQRTEQGDSAMYLCASSSAGGRETQYFGPGTRLLVL.

The rearrangement links TRBV12-3 or TRBV12-4 to TRBJ1-2; D is ambiguous. CDR3 length: 14 residues. V shed 3 bases and J shed 6 bases, with 14 bases lying between them. The CDR3 DNA is TGTGCCAGCAGTTTCTCGGGTTTTTTTGATGGCTACACCTTC. This sequence encodes CASSFSGFFDGYTF.

This clonotype has ten or more counts. The chain joins TRBV28 to TRBJ2-1; 8 nucleotides match TRBD1. Germline V gene lookup returns CDR1 MDHEN and CDR2 SYDVKM. The CDR3 spans 15 residues. V lost 6 bases and J lost 4; bases outside the gene matches: 8. Written as DNA, the CDR3 is TGTGCCAGCAGCTCGGACAGGGAGTCGTACAATGAGCAGTTCTTC. As protein: CASSSDRESYNEQFF.

This clonotype was seen repeatedly, ten times or more. The chain links TRBV29-1 to TRBJ1-1; D ambiguous. Germline CDR1 is SQVTM and CDR2 is ANQGSEA. The CDR3 extends over 12 amino acids. Trimming removed 2 bases at V and 10 bases at J, with 14 bases between. The CDR3 sequence is CSVEWGPRGAFF. CDR3 nucleotides: TGCAGCGTTGAATGGGGTCCGCGGGGAGCTTTCTTT.

This clonotype is a singleton in its sample. A much larger clone differs by one base, so this may be a read error. The chain uses TRBV12-3 or TRBV12-4 and TRBJ1-1; D is undetermined. Trimming shortened V by 3 bases and J by 4 bases, and 6 bases separated the two germline ends. CDR3 length: 12 residues. CDR3 in amino acids: CASSFYSTEAFF. Here the CDR3 DNA reads TGTGCCAGCAGTTTCTATTCCACTGAAGCTTTCTTT.

This clonotype was counted between two and nine times. The chain links TRBV4-1 to TRBJ2-7, with D perhaps TRBD1 or TRBD2 (7 bases each). V was cut by 1 base and J by 4 bases, with 17 bases left in between. This CDR3 region has 16 residues. Per the germline V gene, CDR1 is MGHRA and CDR2 is YSYEKL. CDR3 sequence (DNA): TGCGCCAGCAGCCAAGCAGGGGGGGAGGACATGTACGAGCAGTACTTC. This translates into CASSQAGGEDMYEQYF.

This clonotype was counted only a few times. The chain joins TRBV19 to TRBJ1-1; D is perhaps TRBD1 (5 bases). The CDR3 has 16 residues. From germline, CDR1 is LNHDA and CDR2 SQIVND (reference sequence). V gave up 3 bases and J gave up 0 bases, with 14 bases separating them. CDR3 residues: CASSIPFQGLNTEAFF. CDR3 DNA: TGTGCCAGTAGTATCCCCTTCCAGGGCCTGAACACTGAAGCTTTCTTT.

This clonotype has only a few counts. V usage is TRBV30 and J usage is TRBJ2-7; perhaps D is TRBD1 or TRBD2 (5 bases each). From germline, CDR1 is GTSNPN and CDR2 SVGIG (reference sequence). The CDR3 has 13 residues. Trimming removed 2 bases from V and 0 bases from J, with 8 bases in between. CDR3 residues: CAWSMGVSYEQYF. In DNA, the CDR3 is TGTGCCTGGAGTATGGGGGTCTCCTACGAGCAGTACTTC.